This T cell receptor beta chain was sequenced in a study of Ad26.COV2.S vaccination and SARS-CoV-2 variants. Findings and limits, study-wide: Reported post-vaccination CD8+ and CD4+ T cell responses to spike showed substantial breadth. An underestimation of total T cell responses may have resulted from the TCR breadth and depth analyses. Placebo recipients showed lower spike-specific TCR breadth than vaccinees. Vaccinees and placebo recipients showed similar non-spike TCR breadth.

About this clone itself: The antigen is not known.

Data came from immunoSEQ multiplex PCR; TCRdb stores just in-frame clones and leaves some out. Of around 400,000 clones in the sample, more than 80% are singletons; the top ten hold 12%. The sample's treatment: some 20 received Ad26.COV2.S at low or high dose, single or two shots; roughly five received placebo; per-sample allocation not given. The samples date from day 63 after the first vaccine or placebo injection. This CDR3 is built from 15 residues. CDR1 and CDR2 (germline): SEHNR, FQNEAQ (reference sequence). The V gene lost 4 bases and the J gene lost 0 bases, with 11 bases spanning the gap. The chain recombines TRBV7-9 with TRBJ2-3, with a weak D call TRBD2 (5 bases). The clonotype originates from a person between 18 and 65 years old who received the Ad26.COV2.S COVID-19 vaccine or a placebo. This specimen was peripheral blood, taken in a trial of Ad26.COV2.S vaccine versus placebo. The CDR3 spells CASSSTTLSTDTQYF. CDR3 in DNA: TGTGCCAGCAGCTCGACTACCCTAAGCACAGATACGCAGTATTTT. Together with reference TRBV7-9 and TRBJ2-3, the CDR3 gives the full variable domain: DTGVSQNPRHKITKRGQNVTFRCDPISEHNRLYWYRQTLGQGPEFLTYFQNEAQLEKSRLLSDRFSAERPKGSFSTLEIQRTEQGDSAMYLCASSSTTLSTDTQYFGPGTRLTVL.